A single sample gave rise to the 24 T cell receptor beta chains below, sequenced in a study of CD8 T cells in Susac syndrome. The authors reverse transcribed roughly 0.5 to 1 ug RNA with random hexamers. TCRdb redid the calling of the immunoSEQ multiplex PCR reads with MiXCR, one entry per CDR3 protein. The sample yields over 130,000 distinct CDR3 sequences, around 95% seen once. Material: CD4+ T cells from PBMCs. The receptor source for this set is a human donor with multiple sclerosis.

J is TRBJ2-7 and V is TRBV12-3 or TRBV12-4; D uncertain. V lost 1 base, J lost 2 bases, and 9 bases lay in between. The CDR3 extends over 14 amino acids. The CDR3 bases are TGTGCCAGCAGTTTAGACCACGGAGCCTACGAGCAGTACTTC. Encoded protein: CASSLDHGAYEQYF.

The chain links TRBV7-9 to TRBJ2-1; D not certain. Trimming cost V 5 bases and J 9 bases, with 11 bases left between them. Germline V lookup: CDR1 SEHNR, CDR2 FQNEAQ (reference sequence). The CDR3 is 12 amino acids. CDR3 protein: CASSRLMSEQFF. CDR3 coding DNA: TGTGCCAGCAGCCGTCTTATGAGTGAGCAGTTCTTC.

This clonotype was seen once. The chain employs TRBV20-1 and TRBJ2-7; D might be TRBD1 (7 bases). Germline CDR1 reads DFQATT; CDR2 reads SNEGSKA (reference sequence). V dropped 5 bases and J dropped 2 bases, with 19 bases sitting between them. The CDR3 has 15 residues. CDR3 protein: CSALFSGGQTYEQYF. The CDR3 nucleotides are TGCAGTGCTTTGTTTTCAGGGGGGCAAACCTACGAGCAGTACTTC.

The CDR3 coding sequence is TGCAGCGGAACACTAACCAGCGGGGGGTCGAGGGAGACCCAGTACTTC. It codes for CSGTLTSGGSRETQYF. V is TRBV20-1 and J is TRBJ2-5, with 9 positions matching TRBD2. The CDR3 consists of 16 residues. The germline V gene has CDR1 DFQATT and CDR2 SNEGSKA (reference sequence).

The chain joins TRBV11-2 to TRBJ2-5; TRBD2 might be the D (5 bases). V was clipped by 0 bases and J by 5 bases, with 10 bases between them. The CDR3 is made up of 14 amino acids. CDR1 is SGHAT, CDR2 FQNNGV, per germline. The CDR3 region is CASSLDLREETQYF. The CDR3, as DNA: TGTGCCAGCAGCTTAGATTTGAGGGAGGAGACCCAGTACTTC.

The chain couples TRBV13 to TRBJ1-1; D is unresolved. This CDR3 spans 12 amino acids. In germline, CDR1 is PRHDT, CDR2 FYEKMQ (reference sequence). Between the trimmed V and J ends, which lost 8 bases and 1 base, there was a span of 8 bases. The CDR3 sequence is CASGPSNTEAFF. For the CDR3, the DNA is TGTGCCAGCGGCCCCTCGAACACTGAAGCTTTCTTT.

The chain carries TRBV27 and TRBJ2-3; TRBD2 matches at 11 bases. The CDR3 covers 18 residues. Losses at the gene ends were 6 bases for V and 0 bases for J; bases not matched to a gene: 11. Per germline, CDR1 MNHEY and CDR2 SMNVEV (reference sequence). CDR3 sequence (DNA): TGTGCCAGCAGATCGATGGGACTAGCGGCCGATAGCACAGATACGCAGTATTTT. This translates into CASRSMGLAADSTDTQYF.

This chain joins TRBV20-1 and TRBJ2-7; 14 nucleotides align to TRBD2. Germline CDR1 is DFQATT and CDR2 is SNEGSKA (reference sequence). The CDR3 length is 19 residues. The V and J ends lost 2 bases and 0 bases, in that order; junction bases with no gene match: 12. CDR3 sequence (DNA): TGCAGTGCTAGAACGACTCCGGGACTAGCGGGAGTTAGCTCCTACGAGCAGTACTTC. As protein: CSARTTPGLAGVSSYEQYF.

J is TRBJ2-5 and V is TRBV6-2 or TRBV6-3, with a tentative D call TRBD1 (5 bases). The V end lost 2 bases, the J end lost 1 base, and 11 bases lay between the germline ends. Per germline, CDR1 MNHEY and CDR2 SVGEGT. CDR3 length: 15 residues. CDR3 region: CASSYGAGPQETQYF. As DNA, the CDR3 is TGTGCCAGCAGTTACGGGGCAGGGCCCCAAGAGACCCAGTACTTC.

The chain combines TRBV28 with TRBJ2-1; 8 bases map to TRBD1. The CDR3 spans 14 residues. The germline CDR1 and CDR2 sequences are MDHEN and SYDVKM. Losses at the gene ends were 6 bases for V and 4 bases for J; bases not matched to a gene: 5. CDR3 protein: CASSWGQAYNEQFF. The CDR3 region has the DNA TGTGCCAGCAGCTGGGGACAGGCTTACAATGAGCAGTTCTTC.

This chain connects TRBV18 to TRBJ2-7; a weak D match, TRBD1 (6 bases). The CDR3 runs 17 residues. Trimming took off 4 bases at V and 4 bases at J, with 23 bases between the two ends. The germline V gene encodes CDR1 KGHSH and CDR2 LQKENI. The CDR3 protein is CASSLAMDSKIRYEQYF. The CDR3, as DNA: TGTGCCAGCTCACTTGCAATGGACAGCAAGATCCGATACGAGCAGTACTTC.

CDR3: CASSLEGGHLAVSSYNEQFF. The CDR3 DNA is TGCGCCAGCAGCTTGGAGGGCGGGCATCTAGCGGTGAGCTCCTACAATGAGCAGTTCTTC. The chain joins TRBV5-1 to TRBJ2-1; 7 bases agree with TRBD2. In germline, CDR1 is SGHRS, CDR2 YFSETQ. The CDR3 totals 20 residues. V trimming: 0 bases; J trimming: 0 bases; junction bases outside the gene matches: 15.

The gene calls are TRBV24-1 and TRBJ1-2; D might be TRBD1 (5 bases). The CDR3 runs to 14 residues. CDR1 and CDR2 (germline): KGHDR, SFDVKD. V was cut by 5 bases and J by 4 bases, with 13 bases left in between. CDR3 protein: CATSVGGFGYGYTF. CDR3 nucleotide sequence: TGTGCCACCAGTGTCGGGGGGTTCGGCTATGGCTACACCTTC.

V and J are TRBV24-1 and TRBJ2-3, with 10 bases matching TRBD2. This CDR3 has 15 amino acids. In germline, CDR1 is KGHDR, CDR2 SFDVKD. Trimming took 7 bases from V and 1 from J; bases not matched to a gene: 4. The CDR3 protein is CATRSGTSGTDTQYF. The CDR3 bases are TGTGCCACCAGATCCGGGACTAGCGGCACAGATACGCAGTATTTT.

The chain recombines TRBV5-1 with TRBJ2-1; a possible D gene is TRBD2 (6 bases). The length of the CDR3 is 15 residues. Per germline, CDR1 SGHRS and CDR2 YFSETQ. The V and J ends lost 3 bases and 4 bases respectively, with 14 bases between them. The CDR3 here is CASSSAGTGYNEQFF. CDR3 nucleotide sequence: TGCGCCAGCAGCTCCGCAGGGACTGGGTACAATGAGCAGTTCTTC.

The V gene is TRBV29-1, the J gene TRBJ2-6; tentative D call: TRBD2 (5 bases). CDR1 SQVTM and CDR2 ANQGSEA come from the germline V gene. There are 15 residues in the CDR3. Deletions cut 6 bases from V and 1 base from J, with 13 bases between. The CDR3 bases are TGCAGCGTCCGAACGAAGCGGTCTGGGGCCAACGTCCTGACTTTC. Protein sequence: CSVRTKRSGANVLTF. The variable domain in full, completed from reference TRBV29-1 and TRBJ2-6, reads SAVISQKPSRDICQRGTSLTIQCQVDSQVTMMFWYRQQPGQSLTLIATANQGSEATYESGFVIDKFPISRPNLTFSTLTVSNMSPEDSSIYLCSVRTKRSGANVLTFGAGSRLTVL.

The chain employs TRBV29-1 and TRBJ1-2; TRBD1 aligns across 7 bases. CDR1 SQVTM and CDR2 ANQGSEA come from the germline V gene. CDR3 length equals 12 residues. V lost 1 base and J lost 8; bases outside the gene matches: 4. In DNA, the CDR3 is TGCAGCGTTGAAGGACAGGGAGGAGGCTACACCTTC. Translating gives CSVEGQGGGYTF.

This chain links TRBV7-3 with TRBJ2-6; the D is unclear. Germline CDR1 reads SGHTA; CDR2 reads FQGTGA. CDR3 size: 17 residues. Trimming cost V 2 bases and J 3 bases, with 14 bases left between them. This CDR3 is CASSLVPGPFGANVLTF. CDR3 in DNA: TGTGCCAGCAGCTTAGTCCCCGGACCTTTTGGGGCCAACGTCCTGACTTTC.

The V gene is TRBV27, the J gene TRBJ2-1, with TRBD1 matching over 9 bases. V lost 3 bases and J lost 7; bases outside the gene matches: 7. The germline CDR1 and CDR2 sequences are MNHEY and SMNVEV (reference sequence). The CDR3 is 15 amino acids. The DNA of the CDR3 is TGTGCCAGCAGTTTCACAGGGGGCCCATGGAATGAGCAGTTCTTC. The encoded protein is CASSFTGGPWNEQFF.

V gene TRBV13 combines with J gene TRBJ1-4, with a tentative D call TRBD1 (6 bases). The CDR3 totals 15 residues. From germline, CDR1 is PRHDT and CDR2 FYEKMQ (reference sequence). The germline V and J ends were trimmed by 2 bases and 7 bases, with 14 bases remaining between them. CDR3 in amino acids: CASSLRRGGIEKLFF. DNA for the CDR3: TGTGCCAGCAGCTTACGTAGAGGGGGGATTGAAAAACTGTTTTTT.

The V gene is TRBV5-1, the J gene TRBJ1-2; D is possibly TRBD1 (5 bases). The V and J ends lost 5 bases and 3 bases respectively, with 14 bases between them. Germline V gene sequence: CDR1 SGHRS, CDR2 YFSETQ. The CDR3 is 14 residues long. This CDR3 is CASRQGNADYGYTF. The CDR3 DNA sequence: TGCGCCAGCAGGCAGGGCAACGCGGACTATGGCTACACCTTC.

For the CDR3, the DNA is TGTGCCACCAGCAGAGATGGGAGCACAGATACGCAGTATTTT. It translates to CATSRDGSTDTQYF. This chain connects TRBV15 to TRBJ2-3; D remains ambiguous. V was pared by 0 bases and J by 0 bases, with 4 bases between. The CDR3 has 14 residues. From germline, CDR1 is LNHNV and CDR2 YYDKDF (reference sequence).

For the CDR3, the DNA is TGTGCCACCAGTGATTCCAGGGCAAGGTTGACCGGGGAGCTGTTTTTT. This sequence encodes CATSDSRARLTGELFF. This sequence joins TRBV24-1 and TRBJ2-2; tentative D call: TRBD1 (5 bases). Germline V gene data show CDR1 as KGHDR and CDR2 as SFDVKD. CDR3 size: 16 residues. V was trimmed by 2 bases and J by 5 bases, leaving 14 bases between them.

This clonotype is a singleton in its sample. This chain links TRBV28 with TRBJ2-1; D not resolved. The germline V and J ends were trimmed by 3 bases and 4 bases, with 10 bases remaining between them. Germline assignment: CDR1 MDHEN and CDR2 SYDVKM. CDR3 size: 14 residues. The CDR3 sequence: CASSFQRLYNEQFF. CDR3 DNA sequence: TGTGCCAGCAGTTTTCAGAGACTGTACAATGAGCAGTTCTTC.